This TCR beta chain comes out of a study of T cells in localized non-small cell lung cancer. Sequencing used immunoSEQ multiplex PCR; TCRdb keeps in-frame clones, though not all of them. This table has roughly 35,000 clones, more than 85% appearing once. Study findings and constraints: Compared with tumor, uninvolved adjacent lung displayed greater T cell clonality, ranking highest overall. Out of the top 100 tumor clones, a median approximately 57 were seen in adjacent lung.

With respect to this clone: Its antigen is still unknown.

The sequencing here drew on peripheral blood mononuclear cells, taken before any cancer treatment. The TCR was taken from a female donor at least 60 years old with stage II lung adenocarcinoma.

The chain's CDR3 is CAISGQGRTGNTIYF. The CDR3 nucleotides are TGTGCCATCAGCGGACAGGGGCGAACTGGAAACACCATATATTTT. V gene TRBV10-3 combines with J gene TRBJ1-3; 9 nucleotides line up with TRBD1. CDR1 and CDR2 from the germline V gene are ENHRY and SYGVKD. V shed 6 bases and J 2 bases; nucleotides not matched to a gene: 5. This CDR3 spans 15 amino acids.